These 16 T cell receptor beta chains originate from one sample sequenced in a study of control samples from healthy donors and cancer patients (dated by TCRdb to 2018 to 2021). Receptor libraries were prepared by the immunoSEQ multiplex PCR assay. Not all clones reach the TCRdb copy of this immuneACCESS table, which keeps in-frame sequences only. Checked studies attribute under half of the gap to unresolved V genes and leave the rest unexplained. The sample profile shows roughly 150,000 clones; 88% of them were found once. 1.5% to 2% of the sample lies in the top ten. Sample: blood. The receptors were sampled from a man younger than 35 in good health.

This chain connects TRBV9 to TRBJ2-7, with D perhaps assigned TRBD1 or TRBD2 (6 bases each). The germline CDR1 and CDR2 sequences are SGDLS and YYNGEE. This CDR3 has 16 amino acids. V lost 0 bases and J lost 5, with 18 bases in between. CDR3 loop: CASSVGGGGGSNEQYF. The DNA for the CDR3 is TGTGCCAGCAGCGTAGGAGGAGGAGGGGGGAGCAACGAGCAGTACTTC.

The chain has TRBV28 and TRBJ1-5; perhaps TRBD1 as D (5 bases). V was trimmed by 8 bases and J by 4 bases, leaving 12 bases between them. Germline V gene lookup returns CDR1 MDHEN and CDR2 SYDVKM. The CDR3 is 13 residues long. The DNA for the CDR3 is TGTGCCAGCCGGGGGAGACAAAATCAGCCCCAGCATTTT. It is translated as CASRGRQNQPQHF.

CDR3 residues: CASSLNLWDRGYEQYF. The CDR3 nucleotides read TGTGCCAGCAGTTTGAACTTGTGGGACAGGGGGTACGAGCAGTACTTC. The gene calls are TRBV28 and TRBJ2-7; TRBD1 aligns across 11 bases. V was pared by 3 bases and J by 4 bases, with 8 bases of the junction left unmatched. Germline V CDR1 and CDR2: MDHEN, SYDVKM. The CDR3 has 16 amino acids. Full variable domain (outside the CDR3, taken from reference TRBV28 and TRBJ2-7): DVKVTQSSRYLVKRTGEKVFLECVQDMDHENMFWYRQDPGLGLRLIYFSYDVKMKEKGDIPEGYSVSREKKERFSLILESASTNQTSMYLCASSLNLWDRGYEQYFGPGTRLTVT.

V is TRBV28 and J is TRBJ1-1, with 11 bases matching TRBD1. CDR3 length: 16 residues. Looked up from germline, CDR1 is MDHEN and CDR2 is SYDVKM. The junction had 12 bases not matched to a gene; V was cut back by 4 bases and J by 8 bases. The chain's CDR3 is CASSSRPGTGGLEAFF. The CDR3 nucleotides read TGTGCCAGCAGTTCCCGACCAGGGACAGGGGGTCTGGAAGCTTTCTTT.

CDR3 nucleotides: TGTGCCAGTACCTATGGGCTCAGGCTCTACGAGCAGTACTTC. It encodes CASTYGLRLYEQYF. V usage is TRBV19 and J usage is TRBJ2-7, with unresolved D. Germline CDR1 reads LNHDA; CDR2 reads SQIVND (reference sequence). The ends were cut back, 7 bases at V and 3 bases at J, with 16 bases in the middle. This CDR3 is built from 14 residues.

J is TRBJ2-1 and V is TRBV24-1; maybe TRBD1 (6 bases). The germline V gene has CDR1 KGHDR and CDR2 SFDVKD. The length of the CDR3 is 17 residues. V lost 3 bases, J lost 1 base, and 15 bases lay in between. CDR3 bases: TGTGCCACCAGTGATCAAACGGGACACCTATCCTACAATGAGCAGTTCTTC. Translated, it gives CATSDQTGHLSYNEQFF.

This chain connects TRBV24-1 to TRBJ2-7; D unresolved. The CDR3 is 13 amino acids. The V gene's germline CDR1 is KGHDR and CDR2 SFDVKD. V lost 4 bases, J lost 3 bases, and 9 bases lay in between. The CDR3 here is CATSDHYSYEQYF. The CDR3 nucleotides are TGTGCCACCAGTGACCACTACAGCTACGAGCAGTACTTC.

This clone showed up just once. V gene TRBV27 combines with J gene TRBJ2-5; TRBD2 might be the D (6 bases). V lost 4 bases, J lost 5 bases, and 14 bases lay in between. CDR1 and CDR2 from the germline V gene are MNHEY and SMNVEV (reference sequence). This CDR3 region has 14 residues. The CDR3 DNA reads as TGTGCCAGCAGTTCGGGACTGGGTGTCGAGACCCAGTACTTC. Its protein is CASSSGLGVETQYF.

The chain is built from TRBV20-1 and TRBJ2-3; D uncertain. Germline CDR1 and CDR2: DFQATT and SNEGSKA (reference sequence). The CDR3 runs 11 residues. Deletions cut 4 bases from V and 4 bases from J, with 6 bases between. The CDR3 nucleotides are TGCAGTGCTACATCCCCAGATACGCAGTATTTT. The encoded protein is CSATSPDTQYF.

The CDR3 sequence is CASRGDLNTEAFF. In DNA, the CDR3 is TGTGCCAGCCGGGGAGATCTGAACACTGAAGCTTTCTTT. The V gene is TRBV6-6, the J gene TRBJ1-1; no firm D call. The CDR3 runs 13 residues. Trimming took off 8 bases at V and 0 bases at J, with 10 bases between the two ends. The germline gives CDR1 MNHNY, CDR2 SVGAGI (reference sequence).

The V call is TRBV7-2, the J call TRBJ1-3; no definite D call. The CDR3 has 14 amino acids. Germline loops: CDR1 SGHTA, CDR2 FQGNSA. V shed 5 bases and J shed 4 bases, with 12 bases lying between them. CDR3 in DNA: TGTGCCAGCAGCAGGACCTGGCGGGGAAACACCATATATTTT. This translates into CASSRTWRGNTIYF. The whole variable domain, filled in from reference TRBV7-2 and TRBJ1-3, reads GAGVSQSPSNKVTEKGKDVELRCDPISGHTALYWYRQSLGQGLEFLIYFQGNSAPDKSGLPSDRFSAERTGGSVSTLTIQRTQQEDSAVYLCASSRTWRGNTIYFGEGSWLTVV.

CDR3 nucleotides: TGTGCCAGCCAGCAGGCCCCGAGTGAAAAACTGTTTTTT. Its protein is CASQQAPSEKLFF. This chain joins TRBV28 and TRBJ1-4; D is ambiguous. This CDR3 region has 13 residues. Germline loops: CDR1 MDHEN, CDR2 SYDVKM. Trimming removed 8 bases at V and 7 bases at J, with 14 bases between.

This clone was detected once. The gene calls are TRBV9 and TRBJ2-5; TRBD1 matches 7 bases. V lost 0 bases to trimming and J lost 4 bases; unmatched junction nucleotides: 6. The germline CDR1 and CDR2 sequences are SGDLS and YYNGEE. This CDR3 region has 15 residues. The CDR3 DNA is TGTGCCAGCAGCGTAGGGACAGGCGAAGGAGAGACCCAGTACTTC. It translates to CASSVGTGEGETQYF.

The CDR3 DNA follows: TGTGCCAGCGGACCTAGCTACACCGGGGAGCTGTTTTTT. This codes for CASGPSYTGELFF. The chain employs TRBV3-1 (or the pseudogene TRBV3-2) and TRBJ2-2; D possibly corresponds to TRBD2 (5 bases). The CDR3 sequence is 13 residues long. Trimming removed 8 bases from V and 3 bases from J, with 10 bases in between. CDR1 and CDR2 from the germline V gene are LGHDT and YNNKEL (reference sequence).

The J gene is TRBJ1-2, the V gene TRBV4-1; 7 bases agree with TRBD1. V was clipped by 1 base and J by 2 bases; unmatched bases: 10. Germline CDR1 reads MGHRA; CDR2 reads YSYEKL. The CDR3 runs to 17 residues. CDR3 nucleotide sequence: TGCGCCAGCAGCCAAGGGATCCTGTTACAGGGGAACTATGGCTACACCTTC. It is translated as CASSQGILLQGNYGYTF.

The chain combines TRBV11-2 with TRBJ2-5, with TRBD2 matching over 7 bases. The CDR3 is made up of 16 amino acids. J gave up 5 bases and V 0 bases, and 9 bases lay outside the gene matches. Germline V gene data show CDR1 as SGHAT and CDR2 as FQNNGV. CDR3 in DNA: TGTGCCAGCAGCTTAGAGTTCGCGGGGGTAGGTGAGACCCAGTACTTC. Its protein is CASSLEFAGVGETQYF.